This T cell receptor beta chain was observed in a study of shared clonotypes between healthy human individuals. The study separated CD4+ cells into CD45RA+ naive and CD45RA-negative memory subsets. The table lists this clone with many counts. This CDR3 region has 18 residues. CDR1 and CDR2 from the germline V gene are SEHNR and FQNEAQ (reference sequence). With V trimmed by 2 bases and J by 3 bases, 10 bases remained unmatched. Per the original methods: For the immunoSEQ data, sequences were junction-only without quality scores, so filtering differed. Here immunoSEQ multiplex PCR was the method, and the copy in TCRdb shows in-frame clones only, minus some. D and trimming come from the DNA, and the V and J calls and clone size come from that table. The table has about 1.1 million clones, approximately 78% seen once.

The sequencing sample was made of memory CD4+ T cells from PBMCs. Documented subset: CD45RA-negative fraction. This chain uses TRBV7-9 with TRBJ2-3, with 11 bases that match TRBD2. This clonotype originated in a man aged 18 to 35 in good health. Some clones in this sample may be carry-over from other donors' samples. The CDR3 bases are TGTGCCAGCAGCTTACCCCTCCGACTAGCGGGGAGAACAGATACGCAGTATTTT. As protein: CASSLPLRLAGRTDTQYF. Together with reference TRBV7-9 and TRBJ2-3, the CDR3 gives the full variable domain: DTGVSQNPRHKITKRGQNVTFRCDPISEHNRLYWYRQTLGQGPEFLTYFQNEAQLEKSRLLSDRFSAERPKGSFSTLEIQRTEQGDSAMYLCASSLPLRLAGRTDTQYFGPGTRLTVL.